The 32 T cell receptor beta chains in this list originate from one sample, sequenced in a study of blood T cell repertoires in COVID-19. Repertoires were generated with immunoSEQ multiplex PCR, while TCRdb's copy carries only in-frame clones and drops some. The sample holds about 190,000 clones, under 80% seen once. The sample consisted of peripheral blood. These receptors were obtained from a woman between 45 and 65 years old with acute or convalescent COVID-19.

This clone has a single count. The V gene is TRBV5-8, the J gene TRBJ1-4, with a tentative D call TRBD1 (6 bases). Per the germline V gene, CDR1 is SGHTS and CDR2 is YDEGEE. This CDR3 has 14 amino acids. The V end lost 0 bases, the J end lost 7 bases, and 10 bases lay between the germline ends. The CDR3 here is CASSLGQGSEKLFF. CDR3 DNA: TGTGCCAGCAGCTTGGGGCAGGGGAGTGAAAAACTGTTTTTT.

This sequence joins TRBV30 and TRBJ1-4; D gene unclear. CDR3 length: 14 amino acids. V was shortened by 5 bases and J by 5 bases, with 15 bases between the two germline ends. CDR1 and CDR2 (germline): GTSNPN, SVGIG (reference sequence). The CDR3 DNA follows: TGTGCCTGGGGCGGTGGGCAGTTGAATGAAAAACTGTTTTTT. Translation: CAWGGGQLNEKLFF.

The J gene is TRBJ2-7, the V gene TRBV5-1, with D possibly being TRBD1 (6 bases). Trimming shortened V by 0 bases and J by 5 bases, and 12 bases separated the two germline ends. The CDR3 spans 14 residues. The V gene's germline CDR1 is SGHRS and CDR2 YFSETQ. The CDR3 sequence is CASSLVVRDNEQYF. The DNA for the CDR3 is TGCGCCAGCAGCTTGGTGGTGAGGGACAACGAGCAGTACTTC.

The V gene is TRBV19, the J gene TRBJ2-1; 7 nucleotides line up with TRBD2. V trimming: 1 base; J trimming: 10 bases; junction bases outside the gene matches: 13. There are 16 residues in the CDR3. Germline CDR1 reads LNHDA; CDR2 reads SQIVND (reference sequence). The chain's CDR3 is CASSIARLANLMEQFF. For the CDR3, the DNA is TGTGCCAGTAGTATAGCGCGACTAGCAAATCTCATGGAGCAGTTCTTC. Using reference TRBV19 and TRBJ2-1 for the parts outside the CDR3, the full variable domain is DGGITQSPKYLFRKEGQNVTLSCEQNLNHDAMYWYRQDPGQGLRLIYYSQIVNDFQKGDIAEGYSVSREKKESFPLTVTSAQKNPTAFYLCASSIARLANLMEQFFGPGTRLTVL.

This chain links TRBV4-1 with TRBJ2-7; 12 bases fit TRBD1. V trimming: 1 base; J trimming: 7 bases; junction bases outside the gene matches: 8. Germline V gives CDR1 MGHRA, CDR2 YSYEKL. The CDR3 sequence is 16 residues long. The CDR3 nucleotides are TGCGCCAGCAGCCAAGTCGCGGGACAGGGGGCGAATGAGCAGTACTTC. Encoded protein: CASSQVAGQGANEQYF.

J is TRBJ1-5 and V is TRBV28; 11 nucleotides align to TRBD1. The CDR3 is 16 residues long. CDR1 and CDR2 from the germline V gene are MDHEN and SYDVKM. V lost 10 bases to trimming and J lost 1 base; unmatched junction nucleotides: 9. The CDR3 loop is CATKRTGGWSNQPQHF. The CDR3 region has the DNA TGTGCCACCAAAAGGACAGGGGGCTGGAGCAATCAGCCCCAGCATTTT.

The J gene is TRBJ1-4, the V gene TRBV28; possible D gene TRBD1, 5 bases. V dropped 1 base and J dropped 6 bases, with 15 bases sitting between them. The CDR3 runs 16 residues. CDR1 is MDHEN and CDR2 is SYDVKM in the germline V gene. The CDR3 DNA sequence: TGTGCCAGCAGTTTATCAGTCAGCGGGGCTTATGAAAAACTGTTTTTT. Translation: CASSLSVSGAYEKLFF.

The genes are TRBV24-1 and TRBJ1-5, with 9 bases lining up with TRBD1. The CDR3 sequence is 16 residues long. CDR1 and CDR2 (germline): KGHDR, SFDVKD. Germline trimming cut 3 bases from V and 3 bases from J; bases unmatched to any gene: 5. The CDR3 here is CATSDGYRGLNQPQHF. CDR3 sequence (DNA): TGTGCCACCAGTGATGGCTACAGGGGGCTCAATCAGCCCCAGCATTTT.

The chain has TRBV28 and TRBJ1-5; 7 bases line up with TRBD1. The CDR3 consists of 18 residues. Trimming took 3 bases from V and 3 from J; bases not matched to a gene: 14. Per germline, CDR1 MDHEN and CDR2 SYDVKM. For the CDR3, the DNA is TGTGCCAGCAGTTTCCCCCGACAGGCTAGGGGGCCCAATCAGCCCCAGCATTTT. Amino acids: CASSFPRQARGPNQPQHF.

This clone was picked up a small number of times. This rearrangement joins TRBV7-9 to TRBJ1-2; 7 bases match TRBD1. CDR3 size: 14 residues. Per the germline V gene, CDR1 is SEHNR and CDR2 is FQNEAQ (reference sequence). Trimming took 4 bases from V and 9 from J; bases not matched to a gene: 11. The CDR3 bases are TGTGCCAGCAGCTCGGACAGGATATCCTTGCGCTACACCTTC. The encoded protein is CASSSDRISLRYTF.

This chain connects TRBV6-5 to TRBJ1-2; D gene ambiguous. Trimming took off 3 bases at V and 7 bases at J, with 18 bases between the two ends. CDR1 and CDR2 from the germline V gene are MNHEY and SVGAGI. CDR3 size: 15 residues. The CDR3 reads CASSYGGGVLGGYTF. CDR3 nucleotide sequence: TGTGCCAGCAGTTATGGCGGTGGAGTTTTAGGTGGCTACACCTTC.

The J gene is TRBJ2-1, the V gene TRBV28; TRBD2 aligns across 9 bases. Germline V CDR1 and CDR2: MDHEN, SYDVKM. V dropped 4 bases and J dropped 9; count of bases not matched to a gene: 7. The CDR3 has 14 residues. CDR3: CASSSGGGAGEQFF. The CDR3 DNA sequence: TGTGCCAGCAGTTCCGGCGGGGGGGCGGGTGAGCAGTTCTTC.

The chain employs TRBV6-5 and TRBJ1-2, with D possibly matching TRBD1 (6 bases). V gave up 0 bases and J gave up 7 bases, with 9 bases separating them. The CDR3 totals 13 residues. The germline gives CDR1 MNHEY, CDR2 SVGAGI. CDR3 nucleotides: TGTGCCAGCAGTTACTCCGGGACAAGTGGCTACACCTTC. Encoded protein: CASSYSGTSGYTF.

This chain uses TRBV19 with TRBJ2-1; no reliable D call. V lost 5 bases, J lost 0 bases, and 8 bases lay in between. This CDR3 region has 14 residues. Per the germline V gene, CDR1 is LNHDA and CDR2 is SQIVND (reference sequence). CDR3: CASSDWSSYNEQFF. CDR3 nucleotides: TGTGCCAGTAGTGACTGGAGCTCCTACAATGAGCAGTTCTTC.

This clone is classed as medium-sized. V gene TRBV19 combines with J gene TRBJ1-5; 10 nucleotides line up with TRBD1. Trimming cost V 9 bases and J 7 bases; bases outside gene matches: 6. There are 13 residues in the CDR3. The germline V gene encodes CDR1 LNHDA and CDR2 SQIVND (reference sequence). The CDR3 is CASGTGEGQPQHF. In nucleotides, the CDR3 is TGTGCCAGCGGGACAGGGGAAGGACAGCCCCAGCATTTT.

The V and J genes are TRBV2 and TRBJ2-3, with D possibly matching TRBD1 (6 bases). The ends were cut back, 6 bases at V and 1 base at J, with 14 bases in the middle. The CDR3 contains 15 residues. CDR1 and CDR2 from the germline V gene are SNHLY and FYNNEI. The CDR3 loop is CASRVQGVGTDTQYF. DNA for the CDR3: TGTGCCAGCAGAGTACAGGGTGTCGGCACAGATACGCAGTATTTT.

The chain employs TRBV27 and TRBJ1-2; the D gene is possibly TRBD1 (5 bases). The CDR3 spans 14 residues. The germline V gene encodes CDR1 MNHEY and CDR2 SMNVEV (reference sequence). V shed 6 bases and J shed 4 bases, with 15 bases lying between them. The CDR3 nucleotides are TGTGCCAGCAGCCCATCTCAGGGAATCTATGGCTACACCTTC. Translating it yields CASSPSQGIYGYTF.

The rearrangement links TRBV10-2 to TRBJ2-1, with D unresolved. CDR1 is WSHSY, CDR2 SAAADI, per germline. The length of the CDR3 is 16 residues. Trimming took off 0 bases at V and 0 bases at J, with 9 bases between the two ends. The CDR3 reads CASSESKTSSYNEQFF. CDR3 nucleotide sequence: TGCGCCAGCAGTGAGTCAAAAACGAGCTCCTACAATGAGCAGTTCTTC.

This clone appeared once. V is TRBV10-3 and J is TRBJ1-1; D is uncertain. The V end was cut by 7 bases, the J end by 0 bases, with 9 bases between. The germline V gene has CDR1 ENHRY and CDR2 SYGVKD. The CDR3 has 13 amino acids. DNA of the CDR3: TGTGCCATCAAAACCTATTTGAACACTGAAGCTTTCTTT. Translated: CAIKTYLNTEAFF.

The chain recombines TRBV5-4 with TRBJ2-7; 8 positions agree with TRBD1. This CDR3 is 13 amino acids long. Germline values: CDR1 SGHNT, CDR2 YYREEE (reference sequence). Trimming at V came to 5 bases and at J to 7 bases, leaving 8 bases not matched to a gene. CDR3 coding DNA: TGTGCCAGCAGAGGGACAGGCTCGGGGGAGCAGTACTTC. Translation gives CASRGTGSGEQYF.

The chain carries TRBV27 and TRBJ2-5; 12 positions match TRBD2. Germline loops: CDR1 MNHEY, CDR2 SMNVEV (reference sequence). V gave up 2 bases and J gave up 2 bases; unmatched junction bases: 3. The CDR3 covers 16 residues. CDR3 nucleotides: TGTGCCAGCAGTTTAGGGCTAGCGGGGGGGCAAGAGACCCAGTACTTC. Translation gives CASSLGLAGGQETQYF.

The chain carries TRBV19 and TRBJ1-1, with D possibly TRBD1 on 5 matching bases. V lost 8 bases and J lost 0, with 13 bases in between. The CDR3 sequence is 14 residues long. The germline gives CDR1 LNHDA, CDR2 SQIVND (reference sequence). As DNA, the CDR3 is TGTGCCAGTGGGGCACAGCGTATGAACACTGAAGCTTTCTTT. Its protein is CASGAQRMNTEAFF.

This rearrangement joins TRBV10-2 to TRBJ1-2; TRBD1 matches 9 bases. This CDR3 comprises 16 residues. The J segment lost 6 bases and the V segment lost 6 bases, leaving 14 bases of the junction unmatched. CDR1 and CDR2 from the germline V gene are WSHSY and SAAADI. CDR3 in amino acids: CASSGTPGQGLDGYTF. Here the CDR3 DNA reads TGCGCCAGCAGCGGGACTCCGGGACAGGGATTGGATGGCTACACCTTC.

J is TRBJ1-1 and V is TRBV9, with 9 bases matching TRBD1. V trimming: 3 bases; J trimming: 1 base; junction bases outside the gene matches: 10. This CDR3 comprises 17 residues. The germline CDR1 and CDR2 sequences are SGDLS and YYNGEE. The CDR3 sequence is CASSATPDRGQNTEAFF. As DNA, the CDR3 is TGTGCCAGCAGCGCGACTCCGGACAGGGGCCAGAACACTGAAGCTTTCTTT.

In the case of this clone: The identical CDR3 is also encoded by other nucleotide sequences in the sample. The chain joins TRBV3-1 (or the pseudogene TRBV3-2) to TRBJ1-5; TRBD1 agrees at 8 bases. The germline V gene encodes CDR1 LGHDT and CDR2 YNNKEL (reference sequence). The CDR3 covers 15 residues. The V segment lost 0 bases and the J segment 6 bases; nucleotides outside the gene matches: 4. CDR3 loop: CASSQDAGGGQPQHF. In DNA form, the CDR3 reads TGTGCCAGCAGCCAAGATGCAGGGGGCGGTCAGCCCCAGCATTTT.

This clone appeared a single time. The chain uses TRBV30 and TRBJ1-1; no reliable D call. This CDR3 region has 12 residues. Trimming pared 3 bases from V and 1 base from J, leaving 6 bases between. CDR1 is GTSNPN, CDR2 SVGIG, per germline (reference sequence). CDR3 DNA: TGTGCCTGGAGCCTCCCGAACACTGAAGCTTTCTTT. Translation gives CAWSLPNTEAFF. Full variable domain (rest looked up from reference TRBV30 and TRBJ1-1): SQTIHQWPATLVQPVGSPLSLECTVEGTSNPNLYWYRQAAGRGLQLLFYSVGIGQISSEVPQNLSASRPQDRQFILSSKKLLLSDSGFYLCAWSLPNTEAFFGQGTRLTVV.

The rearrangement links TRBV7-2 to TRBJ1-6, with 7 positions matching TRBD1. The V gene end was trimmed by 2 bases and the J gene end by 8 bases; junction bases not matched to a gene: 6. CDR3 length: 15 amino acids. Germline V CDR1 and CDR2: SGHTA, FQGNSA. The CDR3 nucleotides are TGTGCCAGCAGCTTACCCCAGGGGGGCCATTCACCCCTCCACTTT. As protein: CASSLPQGGHSPLHF.

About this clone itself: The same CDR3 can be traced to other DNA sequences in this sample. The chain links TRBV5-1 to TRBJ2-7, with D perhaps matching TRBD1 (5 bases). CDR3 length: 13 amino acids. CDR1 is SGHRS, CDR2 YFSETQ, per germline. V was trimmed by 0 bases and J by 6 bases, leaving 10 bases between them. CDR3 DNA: TGCGCCAGCAGCTTGGCTCAGGGTGGCGAGCAGTACTTC. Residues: CASSLAQGGEQYF.

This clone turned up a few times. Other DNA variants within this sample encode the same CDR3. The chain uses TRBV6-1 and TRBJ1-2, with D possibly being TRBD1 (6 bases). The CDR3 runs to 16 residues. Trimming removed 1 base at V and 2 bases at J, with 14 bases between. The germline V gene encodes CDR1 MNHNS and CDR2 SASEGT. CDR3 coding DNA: TGTGCCAGCAGTGAAGGTACAGGGACGAGGAACTATGGCTACACCTTC. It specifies CASSEGTGTRNYGYTF.

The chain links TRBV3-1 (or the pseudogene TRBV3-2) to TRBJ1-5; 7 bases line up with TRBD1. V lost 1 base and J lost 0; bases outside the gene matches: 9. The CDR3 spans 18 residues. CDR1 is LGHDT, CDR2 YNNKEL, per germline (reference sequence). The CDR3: CASSQAGVSGGSNQPQHF. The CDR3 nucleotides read TGTGCCAGCAGCCAAGCTGGGGTGTCAGGGGGTAGCAATCAGCCCCAGCATTTT.

The CDR3 nucleotides read TGTGCCAGCAGCCAAAACAAGGACAGGGCGGGGAGACGTTCGGGCTACACCTTC. The encoded protein is CASSQNKDRAGRRSGYTF. V usage is TRBV5-6 and J usage is TRBJ1-2; 8 bases are shared with TRBD1. CDR1 and CDR2 from the germline V gene are SGHDT and YYEEEE. V lost 4 bases to trimming and J lost 8 bases; unmatched junction nucleotides: 22. The CDR3 has 18 residues.

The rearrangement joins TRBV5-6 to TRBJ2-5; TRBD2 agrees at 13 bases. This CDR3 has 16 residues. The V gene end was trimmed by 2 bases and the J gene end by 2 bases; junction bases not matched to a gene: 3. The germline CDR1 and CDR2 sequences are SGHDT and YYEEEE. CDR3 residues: CASSLGLAGVQETQYF. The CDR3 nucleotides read TGTGCCAGCAGCTTAGGACTAGCGGGGGTGCAAGAGACCCAGTACTTC.